The T cell receptor (beta chain) described here comes from a study of blood T cell repertoires in COVID-19 (TCRdb year 2020). At the level of the whole study: Collaborator samples came from the United States, Italy and Spain and covered acute and convalescent phases of COVID-19. The prospective study material was composed of cDNA or gDNA derived from T cells, B-cell-depleted T cells, or PBMCs. The dataset comprised deeply sampled blood TCRbeta repertoires from subjects exposed to, actively infected with, or recovered from COVID-19. The repertoires were made available in a free public database intended to serve as a resource for research on the immune response to SARS-CoV-2. Samples were obtained from the ongoing ImmuneRACE study (first 160 participants) and from some 1,200 subjects provided by 6 global collaborators. A de-identified subject ID, COVID-19 status, age in years and sex were almost always included in the sample metadata. HLA class I and class II types, where available, came from metadata supplied by the sample provider rather than from assay-based typing.

TCRbeta CDR3 regions were amplified from genomic DNA by means of the immunoSEQ Assay, a bias-controlled multiplex PCR. The authors' pipeline ran thus. The number of nucleated cells in each sample was estimated from the amplification of reference gene primers within the assay. To quantify the absolute abundance of each unique TCRbeta CDR3 rearrangement, sequence reads were collapsed and filtered. For each sample, productive Simpson clonality was calculated by taking the square root of Simpson's diversity index across productive rearrangements. Here the immuneACCESS table is served through TCRdb, limited to in-frame sequences with V and J called. Missing clones are a known gap in these copies; in checked studies unresolved V genes cover under half, and the rest lacks a known reason. That table gives V, J and clone size, and the DNA gave D and trimming. The sample yields about 380,000 clones; 70% to 85% were counted once. Clones ranked in the top ten supply 1.1% of the sample.

The collaborating institutions used their own protocols to collect whole blood in K2EDTA tubes. For TCRbeta analysis, collaborators shipped samples in one of three forms: frozen whole blood, isolated PBMCs, or DNA extracted from either of those sample types. From the cysteine up to the phenylalanine, the CDR3 has a length of 13 residues. Only the CDR3 DNA stays, 39 bases, in frame from base 1. The germline V and J ends show losses of 3 bases and 6 bases respectively, and no gene match explains 3 bases of the junction. Reading the germline V gene gives CDR1 MNHNS and CDR2 SASEGT. This clone showed up many times. Which antigen it targets is not known. No base quality information exists; no much larger clone differs at one position. Beyond this particular receptor, the publication reports: The quantity of clinical and demographic metadata differed by source and by participant and was supplied without curation.

The TCR comes from a human donor with acute or convalescent COVID-19. The donor label of this sample is uncertain. The receptor chain draws on TRBV6-1 and TRBJ1-2, with 8 junctional bases fitting TRBD1. Sequencing was performed on peripheral blood. The DNA is TGTGCCAGCAGTGACAGGACAGGGAATGGCTACACCTTC. It codes for CASSDRTGNGYTF.